This TCR beta chain was captured by sequencing in a study of shared clonotypes between healthy human individuals. From germline, CDR1 is SQVTM and CDR2 ANQGSEA. The CDR3 consists of 11 residues. Trimming left V 3 bases short and J 6 bases short, with 5 bases between. About this clone itself: Its target is unknown.

Sequenced by immunoSEQ multiplex PCR; TCRdb stores in-frame clones only, minus some. The data contain roughly 2.5 million clones, 90% to 95% of them singletons. Study-level points and caveats: Blood was the sole source, and tissue repertoires probably differ.

The TCR was taken from a man between 18 and 29 years old in good health. The source material was naive CD4+ T cells sorted from blood. Documented subset: CD45RA+ positively selected. V usage is TRBV29-1 and J usage is TRBJ2-2; D unresolved. CDR3 loop: CSVEDPGELFF. CDR3 DNA sequence: TGCAGCGTTGAGGACCCCGGGGAGCTGTTTTTT.